Listed below are T cell receptor beta chains from one sample, sequenced in a study of T-cell reconstitution after alpha-beta-depleted transplantation in children. Each CDR3 protein is one row after TCRdb ran MiXCR on the PCR reads. Seen here are about 47,000 distinct CDR3 sequences, 52% observed once, and the top ten hold 35% to 45%. Material: peripheral blood, obtained before TCRalphabeta/CD19-depleted stem cell transplant. These receptors were taken from a boy in the first two years of life with SCID, due to receive a stem cell transplant. The CDR3 runs from the conserved cysteine through the conserved F or W. The D gene is left open where the match is weak. Clone size is stated in some rows and not others, as once, few, many or a class when expanded.

abundance	v_gene	j_gene	d_gene	CDR3aa	CDR3nt
-	TRBV5-1	TRBJ1-2	-	CASSLGQSDYGYTF	TGCGCCAGCAGCTTGGGACAGTCCGACTATGGCTACACCTTC
-	TRBV11-2	TRBJ2-1	-	CASSLVGYNEQFF	TGTGCCAGCAGCTTAGTCGGGTACAATGAGCAGTTCTTC
-	TRBV20-1	TRBJ2-7	-	CSAREGMNSYEQYF	TGCAGTGCTAGGGAGGGGATGAACTCCTACGAGCAGTACTTC
few	TRBV6-1	TRBJ2-3	TRBD2	CASRPRGAGTDTQYF	TGTGCCAGCAGGCCGCGGGGGGCGGGCACAGATACGCAGTATTTT
-	TRBV6-2/TRBV6-3	TRBJ2-5	TRBD1	CASSYTDRGRETQYF	TGTGCCAGCAGTTACACGGACAGGGGGCGTGAGACCCAGTACTTC
once	TRBV6-5	TRBJ1-1	-	CASSYPQGWGTEAFF	TGTGCCAGCAGTTACCCACAGGGATGGGGCACTGAAGCTTTCTTT
many	TRBV27	TRBJ1-2	-	CASGSRARGARYYGYTF	TGTGCCAGCGGGTCCCGGGCGCGGGGGGCCCGGTACTATGGCTACACCTTC
few	TRBV29-1	TRBJ2-7	-	CSVEEGSYEQYF	TGCAGCGTTGAAGAGGGTTCCTACGAGCAGTACTTC
-	TRBV5-3	TRBJ2-3	TRBD1	CARSFKGTALTDTQYF	TGTGCCAGAAGCTTCAAGGGGACAGCACTTACAGATACGCAGTATTTT
-	TRBV9	TRBJ2-3	-	CASSVADTTRDTQYF	TGTGCCAGCAGCGTAGCGGACACAACTCGGGATACGCAGTATTTT
-	TRBV2	TRBJ1-2	-	CASKAGSGGYTF	TGTGCCAGCAAGGCAGGTAGCGGGGGCTACACCTTC
many	TRBV9	TRBJ1-2	-	CASSVDQGHYYGYTF	TGTGCCAGCAGCGTAGACCAGGGGCACTACTATGGCTACACCTTC
-	TRBV7-2	TRBJ2-5	TRBD1	CASSLAGQGQETQYF	TGTGCCAGCAGCTTAGCAGGACAGGGTCAAGAGACCCAGTACTTC
-	TRBV14	TRBJ2-5	TRBD1	CASSPSPRGGTGVIEGVRETQYF	TGTGCCAGCAGCCCCTCTCCTAGGGGTGGGACAGGGGTCATCGAAGGGGTTAGAGAGACCCAGTACTTC
-	TRBV7-2	TRBJ1-2	TRBD1	CASSLQAGGDYGYTF	TGTGCCAGCAGCTTACAGGCAGGGGGTGACTATGGCTACACCTTC
few	TRBV12-3/TRBV12-4	TRBJ2-3	-	CASSGGRSTDTQYF	TGTGCCAGCAGCGGGGGCCGTAGCACAGATACGCAGTATTTT
few	TRBV3-1	TRBJ1-6	-	CASSQMGGQSNSPLHF	TGTGCCAGCAGCCAGATGGGCGGACAGAGTAATTCACCCCTCCACTTT
few	TRBV7-2	TRBJ2-1	-	CASSRAPYNEQFF	TGTGCCAGCAGCCGGGCTCCATACAATGAGCAGTTCTTC
-	TRBV6-2/TRBV6-3	TRBJ2-2	-	CASTIVGASWGTGELFF	TGTGCCAGCACCATCGTGGGGGCGTCGTGGGGCACCGGGGAGCTGTTTTTT
-	TRBV6-1	TRBJ1-5	-	CASSETQGNQPQHF	TGTGCCAGCAGTGAGACGCAGGGGAATCAGCCCCAGCATTTT
-	TRBV20-1	TRBJ1-2	TRBD1	CSARPQGELYGYTF	TGCAGTGCTAGACCCCAGGGGGAATTATATGGCTACACCTTC
-	TRBV11-2	TRBJ2-7	-	CASSPTPEVNEQYF	TGTGCCAGCAGCCCAACCCCGGAAGTCAACGAGCAGTACTTC
-	TRBV28	TRBJ2-1	TRBD1	CASTSDRDNEQFF	TGTGCCAGCACCTCGGACAGGGACAATGAGCAGTTCTTC
-	TRBV29-1	TRBJ2-3	TRBD2	CSMRTSGGTDTQYF	TGCAGCATGCGGACTAGCGGGGGCACAGATACGCAGTATTTT
-	TRBV5-1	TRBJ1-1	TRBD1	CASSVRQGMNTEAFF	TGCGCCAGCAGCGTACGACAGGGTATGAACACTGAAGCTTTCTTT
-	TRBV12-3/TRBV12-4	TRBJ2-2	TRBD1	CASRQSGTGWTGELFF	TGTGCCAGCAGACAGTCGGGGACAGGGTGGACCGGGGAGCTGTTTTTT
-	TRBV12-3/TRBV12-4	TRBJ2-5	-	CASSVYETQYF	TGTGCCAGCAGTGTCTACGAGACCCAGTACTTC
-	TRBV7-9	TRBJ2-3	TRBD2	CASSAPWQRGITDTQYF	TGTGCCAGTAGCGCTCCGTGGCAGCGGGGGATCACAGATACGCAGTATTTT
-	TRBV7-7	TRBJ2-5	-	CASSLGRMIKKETQYF	TGTGCTAGCAGCTTAGGACGGATGATTAAAAAAGAGACCCAGTACTTC
many	TRBV9	TRBJ1-6	-	CASSVATNSPLHF	TGTGCCAGCAGCGTAGCTACGAATTCACCCCTCCACTTT
-	TRBV10-3	TRBJ1-5	-	CAISAGSNQPQHF	TGTGCCATCAGTGCCGGAAGCAATCAGCCCCAGCATTTT
-	TRBV4-3	TRBJ1-2	TRBD1	CASSQDGEGTGYGYTF	TGCGCCAGCAGCCAAGACGGGGAGGGGACAGGCTATGGCTACACCTTC
-	TRBV7-2	TRBJ2-1	TRBD2	CASSAALAGGPGEQFF	TGTGCCAGCAGCGCGGCTCTAGCGGGGGGGCCGGGCGAGCAGTTCTTC
many	TRBV18	TRBJ2-1	-	CASSPSGLDEYNEQFF	TGTGCCAGCTCACCATCAGGGCTAGATGAATACAATGAGCAGTTCTTC
-	TRBV6-5	TRBJ2-7	TRBD1	CASSSGTGGERQYF	TGTGCCAGCAGCTCCGGGACAGGGGGCGAAAGGCAGTACTTC
-	TRBV5-6	TRBJ2-3	TRBD1	CASSRDRDTQYF	TGTGCCAGCAGCAGGGACAGGGATACGCAGTATTTT
-	TRBV18	TRBJ1-4	-	CASSPGVTTNEKLFF	TGTGCCAGCTCACCAGGGGTGACAACTAATGAAAAACTGTTTTTT
-	TRBV20-1	TRBJ2-2	-	CSASQPTGELFF	TGCAGTGCTAGCCAACCGACCGGGGAGCTGTTTTTT
few	TRBV5-6	TRBJ1-1	-	CASSLAFGFAFF	TGTGCCAGCAGCTTGGCCTTTGGTTTTGCTTTCTTT
-	TRBV11-1	TRBJ2-7	TRBD2	CASRSQLGGAGSHEQYF	TGTGCCAGCAGATCGCAGCTCGGGGGGGCTGGCTCCCACGAGCAGTACTTC
-	TRBV28	TRBJ2-1	TRBD1	CASRVTGVLSNEQFF	TGTGCCAGCAGAGTGACAGGGGTGTTAAGCAATGAGCAGTTCTTC